This is a list of T cell receptor beta chains from one sample in a study of technical replicates of blood from a handful of donors. The protocol was immunoSEQ multiplex PCR, while the TCRdb copy is restricted to in-frame clones and leaves out a portion. The repertoire holds 98,000 or so clones, with 95% as singletons. The specimen was T cells isolated from PBMCs. The receptors derive from a human donor in good health. Each CDR3 is given with its conserved first and last residue. Fields, in order: J gene, V gene, clone size, D gene, CDR3 DNA, CDR3 protein. D genes are given only for firm matches. A clone size is listed for some rows: how often the clone was seen (once, few, many), or a class if it is expanded.

J: TRBJ1-1; V: TRBV10-3; size: .; D: .; DNA: TGTGCCATCAGTGAAATAGAGAACACTGAAGCTTTCTTT; CDR3: CAISEIENTEAFF
J: TRBJ1-5; V: TRBV19; size: .; D: TRBD1; DNA: TGTGCCAGTAAGCCGACAGGGGTTGGGGCTTATAGCAATCAGCCCCAGCATTTT; CDR3: CASKPTGVGAYSNQPQHF
J: TRBJ1-5; V: TRBV28; size: .; D: .; DNA: TGTGCCAGCAGCATCGCACTGGAGAGCAATCAGCCCCAGCATTTT; CDR3: CASSIALESNQPQHF
J: TRBJ2-7; V: TRBV5-1; size: .; D: .; DNA: TGCGCCAGCAGCTTAGGTGACAGCCGCTACGAGCAGTACTTC; CDR3: CASSLGDSRYEQYF
J: TRBJ2-2; V: TRBV10-1; size: .; D: TRBD1; DNA: TGCGCCAGCAGCCCCGGGACAGCGAACACCGGGGAGCTGTTTTTT; CDR3: CASSPGTANTGELFF
J: TRBJ1-2; V: TRBV10-3; size: .; D: .; DNA: TGTGCCATCAGCCAAACAGGGACTAATGGCTACACCTTC; CDR3: CAISQTGTNGYTF
J: TRBJ2-7; V: TRBV7-8; size: .; D: TRBD2; DNA: TGTGCCAGCAGCGTGCGAGCGACTAGCGCCTATTACGAGCAGTACTTC; CDR3: CASSVRATSAYYEQYF
J: TRBJ1-2; V: TRBV5-1; size: once; D: .; DNA: TGCGCCAGCAGCCCAGAAATACAGCCTAACTATGGCTACACCTTC; CDR3: CASSPEIQPNYGYTF
J: TRBJ2-7; V: TRBV19; size: .; D: .; DNA: TGTGCCAGTAGTCCCCAAGGGGGCTACGAGCAGTACTTC; CDR3: CASSPQGGYEQYF
J: TRBJ2-2; V: TRBV10-3; size: .; D: TRBD2; DNA: TGTGCCATCAGTGAAAGAGCTACTAGCGGGACCGGGGAGCTGTTTTTT; CDR3: CAISERATSGTGELFF
J: TRBJ2-7; V: TRBV19; size: .; D: .; DNA: TGTGCCAGTAGCAGTACTCCGGGAGAGACCTACGAGCAGTACTTC; CDR3: CASSSTPGETYEQYF
J: TRBJ1-4; V: TRBV6-1; size: .; D: .; DNA: TGTGCCAGCAGTGAAGCGACAGGTTGGGGTCATGAAAAACTGTTTTTT; CDR3: CASSEATGWGHEKLFF
J: TRBJ1-2; V: TRBV30; size: .; D: .; DNA: TGTGCCTGGGGTTGGGGGACTTCTTTAAGGGCTAACTATGGCTACACCTTC; CDR3: CAWGWGTSLRANYGYTF
J: TRBJ1-1; V: TRBV19; size: few; D: .; DNA: TGTGCCAGTAGTATGGACAGAAGAGCCTACACTGAAGCTTTCTTT; CDR3: CASSMDRRAYTEAFF
J: TRBJ2-3; V: TRBV5-4; size: .; D: TRBD1; DNA: TGTGCCAGCAGCTTAGGACAGGGCCTCAGGGGTACGCAGTATTTT; CDR3: CASSLGQGLRGTQYF
J: TRBJ1-2; V: TRBV28; size: once; D: TRBD1; DNA: TGTGCCAGCGTAGGGACAGACTATGGCTACACCTTC; CDR3: CASVGTDYGYTF
J: TRBJ1-2; V: TRBV6-5; size: .; D: .; DNA: TGTGCCAGCAGCAAGACAGCTGGTAACTATGGCTACACCTTC; CDR3: CASSKTAGNYGYTF
J: TRBJ1-1; V: TRBV2; size: .; D: .; DNA: TGTGCCAGCAGTGTGGGGCAGGGGAAGGGGAACACTGAAGCTTTCTTT; CDR3: CASSVGQGKGNTEAFF
J: TRBJ2-5; V: TRBV18; size: .; D: .; DNA: TGTGCCAGCTCACCGTCGGGGGTCCAAGAGACCCAGTACTTC; CDR3: CASSPSGVQETQYF
J: TRBJ1-4; V: TRBV5-1; size: .; D: .; DNA: TGCGCCAGCAGCTACCAGGGCGATGAAAAACTGTTTTTT; CDR3: CASSYQGDEKLFF
J: TRBJ2-3; V: TRBV7-8; size: .; D: TRBD2; DNA: TGTGCCAGCAGCCGCAGACTAGCGGAGACAGATACGCAGTATTTT; CDR3: CASSRRLAETDTQYF
J: TRBJ2-7; V: TRBV20-1; size: .; D: .; DNA: TGCAGTGCTAGGAGAACCTACGAGCAGTACTTC; CDR3: CSARRTYEQYF
J: TRBJ2-3; V: TRBV9; size: .; D: .; DNA: TGTGCCAGCAGTCGACAGTTTACAGATACGCAGTATTTT; CDR3: CASSRQFTDTQYF
J: TRBJ1-5; V: TRBV19; size: .; D: TRBD1; DNA: TGTGCCAGCTCGGACAGGGTGAGCAATCAGCCCCAGCATTTT; CDR3: CASSDRVSNQPQHF
J: TRBJ1-5; V: TRBV6-1; size: .; D: .; DNA: TGTGCCAGCAGTCGGGAGTTGGGTGTAGGTCAGCCCCAGCATTTT; CDR3: CASSRELGVGQPQHF
J: TRBJ2-3; V: TRBV5-4; size: once; D: .; DNA: TGTGCCAGCGGGTTTGAGGGAAGCACAGATACGCAGTATTTT; CDR3: CASGFEGSTDTQYF
J: TRBJ1-4; V: TRBV28; size: .; D: .; DNA: TGTGCCAGCAGTTTATTCGTCGGTGCAACTAATGAAAAACTGTTTTTT; CDR3: CASSLFVGATNEKLFF
J: TRBJ1-2; V: TRBV19; size: once; D: .; DNA: TGTGCCAGTACCCTCGACAGCATCGCTAACTATGGCTACACCTTC; CDR3: CASTLDSIANYGYTF
J: TRBJ2-4; V: TRBV21-1; size: .; D: .; DNA: TGTGCCAGCAGCAAAAGGGGAGGGGTAAGGCGGGAGCTTGGGGCCAAAAACATTCAGTACTTC; CDR3: CASSKRGGVRRELGAKNIQYF
J: TRBJ2-7; V: TRBV6-5; size: .; D: TRBD2; DNA: TGTGCCAGCAGTTACCCCGGACTAGCGGGGCGCTACGAGCAGTACTTC; CDR3: CASSYPGLAGRYEQYF
J: TRBJ2-3; V: TRBV2; size: .; D: .; DNA: TGTGCCAGCATGAGGGATGTAGCAGATACGCAGTATTTT; CDR3: CASMRDVADTQYF
J: TRBJ1-1; V: TRBV28; size: .; D: .; DNA: TGTGCCAGCAGTTCAACAGGGAACACTGAAGCTTTCTTT; CDR3: CASSSTGNTEAFF
J: TRBJ1-2; V: TRBV10-2; size: .; D: .; DNA: TGCGCCAGCATGGACAGCCCCTCCTCGGGCTACACCTTC; CDR3: CASMDSPSSGYTF
J: TRBJ1-5; V: TRBV6-1; size: .; D: TRBD1; DNA: TGTGCCAGCAGTAAACAGGGGGCACAGCCCCAGCATTTT; CDR3: CASSKQGAQPQHF
J: TRBJ2-5; V: TRBV5-1; size: .; D: .; DNA: TGCGCCAGCAGCTTCCCCAACGGGCAAGAGACCCAGTACTTC; CDR3: CASSFPNGQETQYF
J: TRBJ2-3; V: TRBV5-8; size: .; D: .; DNA: TGTGCCAGCAGCTTGGCGGGAACAGATACGCAGTATTTT; CDR3: CASSLAGTDTQYF
J: TRBJ2-3; V: TRBV9; size: .; D: TRBD2; DNA: TGTGCCAGCAGCGTAGTGACTAGCGACGGTACGCAGTATTTT; CDR3: CASSVVTSDGTQYF
J: TRBJ2-1; V: TRBV27; size: .; D: TRBD1; DNA: TGTGCCAGCAGTTCCTTCGGACAGGGAATCTACAATGAGCAGTTCTTC; CDR3: CASSSFGQGIYNEQFF
J: TRBJ2-6; V: TRBV12-5; size: .; D: .; DNA: TGTGCTAGTGGTTTGTCGGAGACTGGGGCCAACGTCCTGACTTTC; CDR3: CASGLSETGANVLTF
J: TRBJ2-5; V: TRBV7-9; size: once; D: TRBD1; DNA: TGTGCCAGCACCTCTCCGGGACAGCAAGAGACCCAGTACTTC; CDR3: CASTSPGQQETQYF
J: TRBJ1-3; V: TRBV6-5; size: .; D: TRBD1; DNA: TGTGCCAGCAGGGACAGGGCGAACACCATATATTTT; CDR3: CASRDRANTIYF
J: TRBJ2-1; V: TRBV27; size: once; D: .; DNA: TGTGCCAGCAGTCACGGACTATTCCTGTTCTTC; CDR3: CASSHGLFLFF
J: TRBJ2-1; V: TRBV7-8; size: .; D: TRBD2; DNA: TGTGCCAGCGGAAGACTAGCGGGAGAGGTTGGCAATGAGCAGTTCTTC; CDR3: CASGRLAGEVGNEQFF
J: TRBJ2-1; V: TRBV19; size: .; D: .; DNA: TGTGCCAGTAGTATCGGGGGAGTAGCCTATTACAATGAGCAGTTCTTC; CDR3: CASSIGGVAYYNEQFF
J: TRBJ2-7; V: TRBV5-1; size: .; D: .; DNA: TGCGCCAGCGCCGCAACCCTAAGCTCCTACGAGCAGTACTTC; CDR3: CASAATLSSYEQYF
J: TRBJ2-3; V: TRBV7-9; size: .; D: .; DNA: TGTGCCAGCAGCTTCGTACGAGGGAGCACAGATACGCAGTATTTT; CDR3: CASSFVRGSTDTQYF
J: TRBJ1-5; V: TRBV11-2; size: .; D: .; DNA: TGTGCCAGCAGCGATGGGACACCCTATAGCAATCAGCCCCAGCATTTT; CDR3: CASSDGTPYSNQPQHF
J: TRBJ1-5; V: TRBV5-4; size: .; D: TRBD1; DNA: TGTGCCAGCAGCCTACAGGGGGCAAGTCAGCCCCAGCATTTT; CDR3: CASSLQGASQPQHF
J: TRBJ2-7; V: TRBV7-8; size: few; D: TRBD1; DNA: TGTGCCAGCAGCGTTCACAGGGGCCCTTCCTACGAGCAGTACTTC; CDR3: CASSVHRGPSYEQYF
J: TRBJ2-7; V: TRBV18; size: .; D: .; DNA: TGTGCCAGCTCACCATGGGGCGTAGAGAACCCCCTCGAGCAGTACTTC; CDR3: CASSPWGVENPLEQYF
J: TRBJ1-4; V: TRBV4-2; size: once; D: .; DNA: TGTGCCAGCAGCCAGCCCACAACAACTAATGAAAAACTGTTTTTT; CDR3: CASSQPTTTNEKLFF
J: TRBJ2-5; V: TRBV7-7; size: .; D: .; DNA: TGTGCCAGCAGCACGGGACATTACCCAGAGACCCAGTACTTC; CDR3: CASSTGHYPETQYF
J: TRBJ2-1; V: TRBV5-1; size: .; D: TRBD2; DNA: TGCGCCAGCAGCTTACTAGCGGGCTCCTACAATGAGCAGTTCTTC; CDR3: CASSLLAGSYNEQFF
J: TRBJ2-7; V: TRBV7-6; size: once; D: .; DNA: TGTGCCAGCAGCCCCAATATAGGGACACCCCTCTACGAGCAGTACTTC; CDR3: CASSPNIGTPLYEQYF
J: TRBJ1-1; V: TRBV4-1; size: .; D: .; DNA: TGCGCCAGCAGCCTGTTATCAGTCCCCCAAACCACTGAAGCTTTCTTT; CDR3: CASSLLSVPQTTEAFF